The 7 T cell receptor beta chains reported below all come from one sample, sequenced in a study of patients and donors after allogeneic stem cell transplantation. TCRdb passed the RT-PCR reads through MiXCR, listing each CDR3 protein once. This sample has about a million distinct CDR3 sequences, with roughly 18% found just once. Sequenced sample: blood, either unsorted or a sorted T cell fraction (not recorded which). The origin of the receptors is a human donor who was either an allogeneic HSCT recipient or a stem cell or donor lymphocyte infusion donor (not recorded which). It is not recorded whose cells these are; they may come from a transplant donor.

This clonotype was seen repeatedly, ten times or more. The J gene is TRBJ2-7, the V gene TRBV12-3 or TRBV12-4; D ambiguous. Trimming pared 4 bases from V and 3 bases from J, leaving 10 bases between. The CDR3 is 13 residues long. In nucleotides, the CDR3 is TGTGCCAGCAGTTCCTCAGACGTCTACGAGCAGTACTTC. It encodes CASSSSDVYEQYF.

This clonotype was detected a few times. This chain connects TRBV7-9 to TRBJ1-1; no clear D gene. CDR1 is SEHNR, CDR2 FQNEAQ, per germline (reference sequence). V lost 1 base and J 5 bases, leaving 8 bases between the germline ends. This CDR3 is built from 13 residues. The CDR3 spells CASSLVEGTEAFF. Here the CDR3 DNA reads TGTGCCAGCAGCTTAGTAGAGGGAACTGAAGCTTTCTTT.

The rearrangement links TRBV3-1 to TRBJ2-2; D not resolved. V gave up 2 bases and J gave up 3 bases, with 10 bases separating them. The CDR3 sequence is 15 residues long. Germline CDR1 LGHDT, CDR2 YNNKEL (reference sequence). CDR3 in DNA: TGTGCCAGCAGCCAAAATGGGGTGGACACCGGGGAGCTGTTTTTT. Its protein is CASSQNGVDTGELFF.

This clonotype was seen a handful of times. CDR3 in amino acids: CASSSGGQPPRRGYTF. For the CDR3, the DNA is TGTGCCAGCAGTTCTGGTGGGCAGCCGCCTCGTCGTGGCTACACCTTC. The V and J genes are TRBV6-5 and TRBJ1-2; D gene unclear. Germline CDR1 and CDR2: MNHEY and SVGAGI. CDR3 size: 16 residues. The V end lost 4 bases, the J end lost 7 bases, and 22 bases lay between the germline ends.

This clonotype appeared a few times. The chain employs TRBV6-2 or TRBV6-3 and TRBJ1-3; D is undetermined. The V gene's germline CDR1 is MNHEY and CDR2 SVGEGT. The V gene lost 6 bases and the J gene lost 0 bases, with 6 bases spanning the gap. This CDR3 is built from 13 residues. As DNA, the CDR3 is TGTGCCAGCAGCCGCTACTCTGGAAACACCATATATTTT. Protein product: CASSRYSGNTIYF.

The chain joins TRBV7-2 to TRBJ2-7; 9 bases map to TRBD1. Germline lookup yields CDR1 SGHTA and CDR2 FQGNSA. The V and J ends lost 4 bases and 5 bases, in that order; junction bases with no gene match: 9. The CDR3 loop spans 15 amino acids. The chain's CDR3 is CASSSSPGTGNEQYF. Here the CDR3 DNA reads TGTGCCAGCAGCTCGAGTCCCGGGACAGGGAACGAGCAGTACTTC.

The V and J genes are TRBV18 and TRBJ2-7, with D possibly being TRBD1 (5 bases). Trimming left V 2 bases short and J 0 bases short, with 11 bases between. This CDR3 has 15 residues. In germline, CDR1 is KGHSH, CDR2 LQKENI. The CDR3 DNA reads TGTGCCAGCTCACCAGACAGTCAACCCTCCTACGAGCAGTACTTC. Translation gives CASSPDSQPSYEQYF. The variable domain in full, completed from reference TRBV18 and TRBJ2-7, reads NAGVMQNPRHLVRRRGQEARLRCSPMKGHSHVYWYRQLPEEGLKFMVYLQKENIIDESGMPKERFSAEFPKEGPSILRIQQVVRGDSAAYFCASSPDSQPSYEQYFGPGTRLTVT.